A selection of T cell receptor beta chains follows, all from one sample in a study of control samples from healthy donors and cancer patients. Repertoires were generated with immunoSEQ multiplex PCR, while TCRdb's copy carries only in-frame clones and drops some. The sample lists 80,000 or so clones, 91% occurring once. Sequences were obtained from blood. These receptors all stem from a man aged 50 to 59 in good health. Both conserved end residues are part of each CDR3. Fields, in order: D gene, CDR3 length, J gene, V gene, clone size, CDR3 DNA, CDR3 protein. D genes are given only for firm matches. Only part of the rows carry a size: once, few, many, or a class if the clone is expanded.

TRBD2	13	TRBJ2-1	TRBV29-1	-	TGCAGCGTTGGGACTAGCGGGGGGAATGAGCAGTTCTTC	CSVGTSGGNEQFF
TRBD1	15	TRBJ2-7	TRBV14	-	TGTGCCAGCAGCCAAAGCCGGGACAGACGCTACGAGCAGTACTTC	CASSQSRDRRYEQYF
-	13	TRBJ2-5	TRBV6-5	-	TGTGCCAGCAGTCACGGGTTGCGGGAGACCCAGTACTTC	CASSHGLRETQYF
-	16	TRBJ2-3	TRBV24-1	-	TGTGCCACCAGTGAGGGGCGCGGTCGGGTAGGAGATACGCAGTATTTT	CATSEGRGRVGDTQYF
-	14	TRBJ1-1	TRBV6-5	once	TGTGCCAGCAGTCCCCCCGGCATGAACACTGAAGCTTTCTTT	CASSPPGMNTEAFF
-	14	TRBJ2-4	TRBV5-1	once	TGCGCCAGCAGCTTGGACAAGGCCAAAAACATTCAGTACTTC	CASSLDKAKNIQYF
-	14	TRBJ1-3	TRBV19	-	TGTGCCAGTAGTGTCGTCTTCTCTGGAAACACCATATATTTT	CASSVVFSGNTIYF
TRBD1	15	TRBJ1-4	TRBV9	-	TGTGCCAGCAGCGTAGCGGACAGGCGTAATGAAAAACTGTTTTTT	CASSVADRRNEKLFF
-	14	TRBJ2-7	TRBV23-1	-	TGCGCCAGCAGTCAGTCTTGCGGATCCTACGAGCAGTACTTC	CASSQSCGSYEQYF
-	13	TRBJ1-5	TRBV12-3/TRBV12-4	-	TGTGCCAGCAGTCCCGACAGTATGAAGCCCCAGCATTTT	CASSPDSMKPQHF
-	16	TRBJ2-4	TRBV2	once	TGTGCCAGCAGTGATCGGGGAATTCTAGCCAAAAACATTCAGTACTTC	CASSDRGILAKNIQYF
-	13	TRBJ1-1	TRBV4-1	once	TGCGCCAGCAGCCAGCAGCGTGGGACTGAAGCTTTCTTT	CASSQQRGTEAFF
-	16	TRBJ1-5	TRBV19	-	TGTGCCAGTAGTATAGAGGGGCCAGGTGGCAATCAGCCCCAGCATTTT	CASSIEGPGGNQPQHF
-	14	TRBJ1-1	TRBV5-1	-	TGCGCCAGCAGCAGGACCGAAGGGAACACTGAAGCTTTCTTT	CASSRTEGNTEAFF
-	14	TRBJ2-5	TRBV5-1	once	TGCGCCAGCAGCTTCTCGACGGGGGTGGAGACCCAGTACTTC	CASSFSTGVETQYF
-	15	TRBJ1-6	TRBV30	-	TGTGCCTGGAGTGGCCGGACCCGATATAATTCACCCCTCCACTTT	CAWSGRTRYNSPLHF
-	16	TRBJ2-1	TRBV6-1	-	TGTGCCAGCAGTGAAGATTGGGACCAAAGATACAATGAGCAGTTCTTC	CASSEDWDQRYNEQFF
-	14	TRBJ1-1	TRBV6-5	-	TGTGCCAGCAGCCAGGGTCCCATGAACACTGAAGCTTTCTTT	CASSQGPMNTEAFF